The rows below give T cell receptor beta chains drawn from one sample of a study of T cells in Graves' hyperthyroidism and ophthalmopathy. TCRdb reprocessed the multiplex PCR reads with MiXCR, giving one entry per CDR3 protein. Of 300,000 to 450,000 distinct CDR3 sequences in the sample, around 14% were seen once. Sequenced input: blood. These receptor sequences come from a woman in her twenties or thirties with Graves' hyperthyroidism. Each CDR3 is given with its conserved first and last residue. D genes are given only for firm matches. For some rows the clone size is stated as once, few or many, or as a class when expanded; others skip it.

j_call: TRBJ2-3
d_call: TRBD2
clone_size: many
v_call: TRBV11-2
cdr3_nt: TGTGCCAGCAGCTTAAGGACTAGCGGGAGGGAGGTGAGAAGCACAGATACGCAGTATTTT
cdr3_aa: CASSLRTSGREVRSTDTQYF

j_call: TRBJ1-1
d_call: NA
clone_size: many
v_call: TRBV28
cdr3_nt: TGTGCCAGCAGTTTCCTTCGAATCCGGGACGGCGGGAACACTGAAGCTTTCTTT
cdr3_aa: CASSFLRIRDGGNTEAFF

j_call: TRBJ2-7
d_call: NA
clone_size: few
v_call: TRBV7-6
cdr3_nt: TGTGCCAGCAGCCCCTTGGGCGTTAGCACCTACGAGCAGTACTTC
cdr3_aa: CASSPLGVSTYEQYF

j_call: TRBJ2-7
d_call: NA
clone_size: NA
v_call: TRBV4-1
cdr3_nt: TGCGCCAGCAGCCATGGGGTTCAGGGGCCCTACGAGCAGTACTTC
cdr3_aa: CASSHGVQGPYEQYF

j_call: TRBJ2-2
d_call: TRBD2
clone_size: NA
v_call: TRBV7-9
cdr3_nt: TGTGCCAGCGTTACGGGGGGTGCGAACACCGGGGAGCTGTTTTTT
cdr3_aa: CASVTGGANTGELFF

j_call: TRBJ2-1
d_call: NA
clone_size: few
v_call: TRBV18
cdr3_nt: TGTGCCAGCTCACCCCCGGACAGTCTGTCCTACAATGAGCAGTTCTTC
cdr3_aa: CASSPPDSLSYNEQFF

j_call: TRBJ2-1
d_call: TRBD2
clone_size: many
v_call: TRBV5-1
cdr3_nt: TGCGCCAGCAGCTTGGGTACTAGCGTTATCAATGAGCAGTTCTTC
cdr3_aa: CASSLGTSVINEQFF

j_call: TRBJ1-4
d_call: NA
clone_size: NA
v_call: TRBV2
cdr3_nt: TGTGCCAGCAGCCCCCAAGCGAGGGCGTTGGGGGAAAAACTGTTTTTT
cdr3_aa: CASSPQARALGEKLFF

j_call: TRBJ2-7
d_call: TRBD2
clone_size: NA
v_call: TRBV6-2/TRBV6-3
cdr3_nt: TGTGCCAGCAGTTCTTATAGCGGGAGAACGGGATACGAGCAGTACTTC
cdr3_aa: CASSSYSGRTGYEQYF

j_call: TRBJ2-3
d_call: NA
clone_size: many
v_call: TRBV3-1
cdr3_nt: TGTGCCAGCAGCCAAGATATGCCCCTGTCGGGGACAGATACGCAGTATTTT
cdr3_aa: CASSQDMPLSGTDTQYF

j_call: TRBJ2-2
d_call: NA
clone_size: NA
v_call: TRBV5-1
cdr3_nt: TGCGCCAGCAGCTTGGCCAAGGGGGGGCTAAGCACCGGGGAGCTGTTTTTT
cdr3_aa: CASSLAKGGLSTGELFF

j_call: TRBJ2-1
d_call: NA
clone_size: NA
v_call: TRBV30
cdr3_nt: TGTGCCTGGAGCGGTCTCGGATACAATGAGCAGTTCTTC
cdr3_aa: CAWSGLGYNEQFF

j_call: TRBJ1-2
d_call: NA
clone_size: many
v_call: TRBV7-9
cdr3_nt: TGTGCCAGCAGTCCTTACGGCGGGGGCTACACCTTC
cdr3_aa: CASSPYGGGYTF

j_call: TRBJ2-1
d_call: NA
clone_size: many
v_call: TRBV28
cdr3_nt: TGTGCCAGCAGACGAACCGGGACAAACAACAATGAGCAGTTCTTC
cdr3_aa: CASRRTGTNNNEQFF

j_call: TRBJ2-7
d_call: NA
clone_size: few
v_call: TRBV2
cdr3_nt: TGTGCCAGCTCCGACGACCCCGGCTCCTACGAGCAGTACTTC
cdr3_aa: CASSDDPGSYEQYF

j_call: TRBJ2-7
d_call: TRBD1
clone_size: few
v_call: TRBV9
cdr3_nt: TGTGCCAGCAGCGTAGGAGGTGGGACAGGGGGCCACGAGCAGTACTTC
cdr3_aa: CASSVGGGTGGHEQYF

j_call: TRBJ1-1
d_call: NA
clone_size: many
v_call: TRBV9
cdr3_nt: TGTGCCAGCAGCGTAGTAGGGGACACTGAAGCTTTCTTT
cdr3_aa: CASSVVGDTEAFF

j_call: TRBJ2-7
d_call: TRBD2
clone_size: few
v_call: TRBV10-1
cdr3_nt: TGCGCCAGCGCCCGGGACTATGGCTACGAGCAGTACTTC
cdr3_aa: CASARDYGYEQYF

j_call: TRBJ2-1
d_call: TRBD2
clone_size: many
v_call: TRBV11-2
cdr3_nt: TGTGCCAGCAGCTCCCTCCGGGCGGGAGGGTATAATGAGCAGTTCTTC
cdr3_aa: CASSSLRAGGYNEQFF

j_call: TRBJ2-3
d_call: TRBD2
clone_size: NA
v_call: TRBV7-2
cdr3_nt: TGTGCCAGCAGCTCCTTAGCGGGAATTTCTGATACGCAGTATTTT
cdr3_aa: CASSSLAGISDTQYF

j_call: TRBJ2-7
d_call: NA
clone_size: NA
v_call: TRBV14
cdr3_nt: TGTGCCAGCAGCCAAGGGGTAGGATTCTCCTACGAGCAGTACTTC
cdr3_aa: CASSQGVGFSYEQYF

j_call: TRBJ1-1
d_call: NA
clone_size: many
v_call: TRBV18
cdr3_nt: TGTGCCAGCTCACCACTAGCCAGAACTGAAGCTTTCTTT
cdr3_aa: CASSPLARTEAFF

j_call: TRBJ1-1
d_call: NA
clone_size: many
v_call: TRBV9
cdr3_nt: TGTGCCAGCAGCGTTGGGAGTGAGCGCCTTACTGAAGCTTTCTTT
cdr3_aa: CASSVGSERLTEAFF